This T cell receptor (beta chain) is from a study of blood T cell repertoires in COVID-19. The protocol was immunoSEQ multiplex PCR, while the TCRdb copy is restricted to in-frame clones and leaves out a portion. The sample holds around 260,000 clones; around 87% are singletons and the top ten take 2.3%. The trim removed 8 bases at V and 7 bases at J, leaving 3 bases unmatched. The CDR3 runs 11 residues. This chain uses TRBV12-3 or TRBV12-4 with TRBJ2-3; 7 bases agree with TRBD2. Sequencing was carried out using peripheral blood. The sequence derives from a woman aged 50 to 65 with acute or convalescent COVID-19. The CDR3 reads CASLSGHTQYF. The DNA for the CDR3 is TGTGCCAGCCTTAGCGGGCATACGCAGTATTTT.